This record looks at one T cell receptor (beta chain) sequence and its context. Its matching antigen is unknown. CD4+ cells of the naive, central memory, regulatory and stem cell-like memory types were sorted via CD45RO/CCR7/CD25/CD127/CD95/CD27. All of the isolated RNA was reverse transcribed, so expressed TCRB transcripts were sequenced. The study sequenced naive, central memory and regulatory T cell samples to an average of about 3.57 million reads. Sequencing was performed with immunoSEQ multiplex PCR; in TCRdb, only in-frame clones are kept and a portion is missing. The sample has about 250,000 clones, 13% to 15% seen once. The V end was cut by 5 bases, the J end by 0 bases, with 17 bases between. The length of the CDR3 is 17 residues. Germline V gene data show CDR1 as SSHAT and CDR2 as FNYEAQ (reference sequence). The source of the sample is a study of beta chain features in type 1 diabetes. Overall study findings and caveats: Still unanswered here is whether HLA type influences TCRB rearrangement. When Type 1 diabetes patients were examined, their TCRB CDR3s proved moderately but significantly shorter in all four CD4+ subsets.

The sequencing sample was made of naive CD4+ T cells from blood. The sequence was collected from a woman aged 35 to 49 in good health. The V gene is TRBV7-7, the J gene TRBJ2-1; no reliable D call. CDR3 nucleotide sequence: TGTGCCAGCAGCCTAGAAGGTATTGCGGCCTCCTACAATGAGCAGTTCTTC. The encoded protein is CASSLEGIAASYNEQFF.